Below are 25 T cell receptor beta chains sequenced from a single sample in a study of shared clonotypes between healthy human individuals. Profiling relied on immunoSEQ multiplex PCR, and the TCRdb table lists in-frame clones only, not all of them. The sample shows some 530,000 clones, roughly 80% of them seen only once. Sequenced input: PBMCs. The receptors shown here come from a woman between 40 and 50 years old in good health. Some clones in this sample may be carry-over from other donors' samples.

In the case of this clone: Only one base separates this from a far larger clonotype, so it likely reflects a read error. This chain connects TRBV11-1 to TRBJ2-5; no clear D. The germline CDR1 and CDR2 sequences are SGHAT and FQDESV (reference sequence). The CDR3 has 14 residues. Here the CDR3 reads CASSFSGGQETLYF. CDR3 coding DNA: TGTGCCAGCAGCTTTTCCGGCGGCCAAGAGACCCTGTACTTC.

The chain carries TRBV7-9 and TRBJ2-1, with 11 bases matching TRBD2. Germline V gives CDR1 SEHNR, CDR2 FQNEAQ (reference sequence). This CDR3 region has 17 residues. The ends lost 1 base at V and 5 bases at J; junction bases unmatched: 7. This CDR3 is CASSLESSGRAHNEQFF. CDR3 in DNA: TGTGCCAGCAGCTTAGAAAGTAGCGGGAGGGCCCACAATGAGCAGTTCTTC.

This clone occurred many times. The rearrangement links TRBV10-1 to TRBJ2-3; 9 positions agree with TRBD1. In germline, CDR1 is WNHNN, CDR2 SYGVQD (reference sequence). The CDR3 sequence is 15 residues long. J was trimmed by 2 bases and V by 4 bases; bases with no gene match: 4. The CDR3 DNA reads TGCGCCAGCAGTGGGGGACAGGGACACACAGATACGCAGTATTTT. Amino acid sequence: CASSGGQGHTDTQYF.

On this clone: Given a far larger clone just one base away, this is likely a sequencing read error. V gene TRBV4-1 combines with J gene TRBJ1-1; D gene unclear. Germline lookup yields CDR1 MGHRA and CDR2 YSYEKL. This CDR3 comprises 14 residues. CDR3 region: CARSQVKGGTEAFF. The CDR3 coding sequence is TGCGCCCGCAGCCAAGTTAAGGGCGGCACTGAAGCTTTCTTT.

The chain is built from TRBV2 and TRBJ2-3; a weak D match, TRBD1 (5 bases). Germline V lookup: CDR1 SNHLY, CDR2 FYNNEI. CDR3 length: 13 residues. Between the trimmed V and J ends, which lost 10 bases and 1 base, there was a span of 12 bases. The CDR3 spells CATRLGRTDTQYF. The CDR3 DNA reads as TGTGCCACCCGTTTGGGGCGCACAGATACGCAGTATTTT.

V is TRBV29-1 and J is TRBJ2-7, with 11 positions matching TRBD1. This CDR3 is 17 amino acids long. Germline assignment: CDR1 SQVTM and CDR2 ANQGSEA. After removal of 3 bases from V and 3 bases from J, the junction contained 13 bases not matched to a gene. In DNA form, the CDR3 reads TGCAGCGTTGACTTTATTTCCTGGGGACAGGGGGTCTACGAGCAGTACTTC. Translated: CSVDFISWGQGVYEQYF.

The genes are TRBV19 and TRBJ2-5, with TRBD1 matching over 8 bases. V gave up 3 bases and J gave up 1 base; unmatched junction bases: 1. The CDR3 runs to 14 residues. CDR1 and CDR2 from the germline V gene are LNHDA and SQIVND (reference sequence). CDR3 loop: CASSIGTGQETQYF. Here the CDR3 DNA reads TGTGCCAGTAGTATTGGGACAGGCCAAGAGACCCAGTACTTC.

This clone was counted a few times. V is TRBV7-2 and J is TRBJ2-3; D possibly uses TRBD1 or TRBD2 (5 bases each). This CDR3 comprises 15 residues. V lost 4 bases and J lost 2, with 13 bases in between. CDR1 is SGHTA, CDR2 FQGNSA, per germline. The CDR3 loop is CASSYSLGTTDTQYF. CDR3 DNA: TGTGCCAGCAGCTATTCACTAGGGACCACAGATACGCAGTATTTT.

The CDR3 bases are TGTGCCAGCAGCCCCCCGGGACAGGGGTGGCACGAGCAGTACTTC. This codes for CASSPPGQGWHEQYF. The chain uses TRBV7-2 and TRBJ2-7; 10 bases align to TRBD1. CDR3 length: 15 amino acids. After removal of 5 bases from V and 5 bases from J, the junction contained 9 bases not matched to a gene. Germline CDR1 is SGHTA and CDR2 is FQGNSA.

The rearrangement joins TRBV6-1 to TRBJ2-1; D may be TRBD1 (7 bases). CDR1 is MNHNS, CDR2 SASEGT, per germline. The CDR3 covers 11 residues. The ends were cut back, 7 bases at V and 8 bases at J, with 9 bases in the middle. The CDR3 loop is CASTRGDEQFF. DNA for the CDR3: TGTGCCAGCACCAGGGGGGATGAGCAGTTCTTC.

This chain joins TRBV7-2 and TRBJ1-2; 11 bases are a match to TRBD1. Trimming took 5 bases from V and 8 from J; bases not matched to a gene: 4. From germline, CDR1 is SGHTA and CDR2 FQGNSA. CDR3 length: 13 amino acids. The CDR3 is CASSVGQGGGYTF. Written as DNA, the CDR3 is TGTGCCAGCAGCGTGGGACAGGGGGGCGGCTACACCTTC. Full variable domain (outside the CDR3, taken from reference TRBV7-2 and TRBJ1-2): GAGVSQSPSNKVTEKGKDVELRCDPISGHTALYWYRQSLGQGLEFLIYFQGNSAPDKSGLPSDRFSAERTGGSVSTLTIQRTQQEDSAVYLCASSVGQGGGYTFGSGTRLTVV.

This chain uses TRBV11-2 with TRBJ2-1; D not certain. The germline V gene has CDR1 SGHAT and CDR2 FQNNGV. The CDR3 spans 12 residues. Trimming shortened V by 7 bases and J by 9 bases, and 13 bases separated the two germline ends. The chain's CDR3 is CASTSTLTEQFF. Here the CDR3 DNA reads TGTGCCAGCACCTCTACCCTAACTGAGCAGTTCTTC.

This rearrangement joins TRBV4-2 to TRBJ2-2; TRBD1 is a possible D gene (5 bases). Trimming took off 1 base at V and 4 bases at J, with 10 bases between the two ends. The CDR3 extends over 15 amino acids. From germline, CDR1 is LGHNA and CDR2 YNFKEQ. DNA of the CDR3: TGTGCCAGCAGCCAAGCGGACATGCTCACCGGGGAGCTGTTTTTT. Translating gives CASSQADMLTGELFF.

A note on this clone: A far larger clone is only one base removed, so a read error is likely. The chain links TRBV7-9 to TRBJ1-1, with D unclear. The CDR3 contains 13 residues. Germline CDR1 reads SEHNR; CDR2 reads FQNEAQ (reference sequence). CDR3: CASSLGVNTEALF. The DNA of the CDR3 is TGTGCCAGCAGCTTAGGTGTGAACACTGAAGCTCTCTTT.

To note about this clone: A far larger clone is a single base away, which makes a read error likely. This sample also contains other DNA sequences that code for the same CDR3. This chain connects TRBV7-9 to TRBJ2-1; 11 positions agree with TRBD2. J lost 3 bases, V lost 5 bases, and 6 bases had no gene match. CDR3 length equals 16 residues. Germline V gene lookup returns CDR1 SEHNR and CDR2 FQNEAQ (reference sequence). The CDR3, as DNA: TGTGCCAGCAGCCTCTCTACTAGCGGGAGCTACAATGAGCAGTTCTTC. It translates to CASSLSTSGSYNEQFF.

The gene calls are TRBV29-1 and TRBJ1-2, with D tentatively TRBD1 (5 bases). Per germline, CDR1 SQVTM and CDR2 ANQGSEA. The CDR3 length is 12 residues. V lost 5 bases to trimming and J lost 6 bases, with 13 bases between them. CDR3 sequence (DNA): TGCAGCGTTCTTGACCAGGGCGATGGCTACACCTTC. It yields the protein CSVLDQGDGYTF.

The chain combines TRBV6-1 with TRBJ1-5; D might be TRBD1 (6 bases). The CDR3 length is 14 residues. The V end was cut by 6 bases, the J end by 3 bases, with 12 bases between. The germline V gene encodes CDR1 MNHNS and CDR2 SASEGT. The CDR3 here is CASRVGQFNQPQHF. In DNA, the CDR3 is TGTGCCAGCAGGGTTGGACAGTTCAATCAGCCCCAGCATTTT.

CDR3 residues: CASSGPGTSYEQYF. For the CDR3, the DNA is TGTGCCAGCAGTGGGCCCGGGACCTCCTACGAGCAGTACTTC. The chain carries TRBV25-1 and TRBJ2-7, with D tentatively TRBD1 or TRBD2 (5 bases each). V dropped 4 bases and J dropped 0 bases, with 10 bases sitting between them. Germline CDR1 and CDR2: MGHDK and SYGVNS. The CDR3 sequence is 14 residues long.

This clone occurred many times. Within the sample, other DNA sequences also encode this same CDR3. This sequence joins TRBV6-1 and TRBJ2-5; D may be TRBD1 (7 bases). The DNA end is more similar to TRBJ2-7, so the J call may be wrong. CDR1 MNHNS and CDR2 SASEGT come from the germline V gene. The CDR3 length is 13 residues. The CDR3 nucleotides read TGTGCCAGCATGACCGGAGGGGGCGACGAGCAGTACTTC. Amino acid sequence: CASMTGGGDEQYF.

This clone was recorded once. The CDR3, as DNA: TGCGCCAGCAGTGAGTCGTGGGCGGGAGTGAACGAGCAGTACTTC. It codes for CASSESWAGVNEQYF. The rearrangement joins TRBV10-2 to TRBJ2-7; 7 bases map to TRBD2. Trimming took 0 bases from V and 5 from J; bases not matched to a gene: 7. The germline gives CDR1 WSHSY, CDR2 SAAADI. This CDR3 is built from 15 residues.

Regarding this clone: It differs at one base from a far larger clone, so likely a read error. The sample contains more than one DNA sequence encoding this CDR3. The chain uses TRBV28 and TRBJ1-1, with a weak D call TRBD1 (6 bases). Germline values: CDR1 MDHEN, CDR2 SYDVKM. This CDR3 has 14 residues. CDR3 loop: CATIVGGHNTEAFF. The CDR3 DNA is TGTGCCACCATTGTTGGGGGACATAACACTGAAGCTTTCTTC.

CDR3 bases: TGTGCCTGGAGTGCGTCTTACGAGCAGTACTTC. Translated: CAWSASYEQYF. The chain carries TRBV30 and TRBJ2-7; D call uncertain. In germline, CDR1 is GTSNPN, CDR2 SVGIG (reference sequence). The V and J ends lost 1 base and 4 bases respectively, with 5 bases between them. The CDR3 has 11 residues.

This clone has a handful of counts. The chain recombines TRBV2 with TRBJ2-5, with D perhaps assigned TRBD1 or TRBD2 (5 bases each). V was shortened by 0 bases and J by 2 bases, with 16 bases between the two germline ends. The CDR3 runs to 17 residues. CDR1 is SNHLY, CDR2 FYNNEI, per germline. CDR3 protein: CASSEAHSLWGQETQYF. DNA of the CDR3: TGTGCCAGCAGTGAAGCGCACTCTCTCTGGGGGCAAGAGACCCAGTACTTC.

The gene calls are TRBV28 and TRBJ2-3; D remains unclear. Germline V gene lookup returns CDR1 MDHEN and CDR2 SYDVKM. V lost 6 bases and J lost 6, with 19 bases in between. This CDR3 spans 15 amino acids. CDR3 protein: CASSPVQMTRDTQYF. The CDR3 DNA reads TGTGCCAGCAGCCCGGTACAAATGACCCGCGATACGCAGTATTTT.

Comment on this clone: A read error likely explains this, since a far larger clone differs by one base. The genes are TRBV5-1 and TRBJ2-2; tentative D call: TRBD1 (5 bases). The CDR3 spans 12 residues. Germline CDR1 reads SGHRS; CDR2 reads YFSETQ. The DNA for the CDR3 is TGCACCAGCAGGGTGAATGGCGGGGAGCTGTTTTTT. Protein: CTSRVNGGELFF.